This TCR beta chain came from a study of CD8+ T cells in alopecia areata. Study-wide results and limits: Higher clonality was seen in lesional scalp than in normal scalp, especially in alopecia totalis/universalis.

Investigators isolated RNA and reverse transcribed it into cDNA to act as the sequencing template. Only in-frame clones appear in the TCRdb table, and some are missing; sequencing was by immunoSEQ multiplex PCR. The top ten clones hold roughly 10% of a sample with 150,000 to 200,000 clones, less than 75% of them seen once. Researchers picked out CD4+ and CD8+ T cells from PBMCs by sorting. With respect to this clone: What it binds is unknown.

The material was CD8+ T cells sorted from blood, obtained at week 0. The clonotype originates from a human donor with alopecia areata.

The CDR3 sequence is CASSPEGYNSPLHF. For the CDR3, the DNA is TGTGCCAGCTCACCCGAGGGGTATAATTCACCCCTCCACTTT. The genes are TRBV18 and TRBJ1-6; possibly TRBD1 for D (5 bases). Germline CDR1 and CDR2: KGHSH and LQKENI. The CDR3 covers 14 residues. V lost 3 bases and J lost 4, with 7 bases in between.